One sample yielded the 2 T cell receptor beta chains listed below, sequenced in a study of blood T cells in healthy people across ages. A second PCR of about 6 to 12 cycles used a sample-barcoded 5' primer and a J-beta primer mix. TCRdb ran MiXCR on the 5' RACE reads and lists one entry per CDR3 protein. The sample records 1.5 million to 2 million distinct CDR3 sequences, roughly 49% being singletons. Sequencing was performed on blood. All receptors come from a woman aged 40 to 49 in good health.

V and J are TRBV12-3 or TRBV12-4 and TRBJ2-3; 8 positions agree with TRBD2. This CDR3 spans 16 amino acids. Trimming took 6 bases from V and 2 from J; bases not matched to a gene: 10. The CDR3: CASSLRLARYTDTQYF. As DNA, the CDR3 is TGTGCCAGCAGCCTCCGACTAGCGAGATACACAGATACGCAGTATTTT.

This chain links TRBV20-1 with TRBJ2-4; the D is unclear. The CDR3 totals 11 residues. The V gene's germline CDR1 is DFQATT and CDR2 SNEGSKA (reference sequence). V lost 5 bases, J lost 4 bases, and 6 bases lay in between. CDR3 sequence reads: CSAALKNIQYF. CDR3 nucleotides: TGCAGTGCTGCCTTAAAAAACATTCAGTACTTC.